Included here is one T cell receptor (beta chain) sequence, with context. The record originates from a study of blood T cell repertoires in COVID-19. Across the whole study: Nucleic acid was either cDNA or gDNA, and it came from T cells, B-cell-depleted T cells, or PBMCs.

V was clipped by 1 base and J by 4 bases; unmatched bases: 2. This CDR3 spans 14 amino acids. CDR1 is SGHKS, CDR2 YYEKEE, per germline (reference sequence). Sequencing used immunoSEQ multiplex PCR; TCRdb keeps in-frame clones, though not all of them. Altogether 150,000 to 200,000 clones are present, roughly 84% being singletons, with the ten largest covering about 14%. Input material: peripheral blood. The rearrangement joins TRBV5-5 to TRBJ2-3, with 8 bases lining up with TRBD2. The source is a woman in her sixties or seventies with COVID-19, enrolled during active disease. The CDR3 loop reads CASSLPGGADTQYF. The CDR3 DNA reads as TGTGCCAGCAGCTTGCCCGGGGGGGCAGATACGCAGTATTTT.